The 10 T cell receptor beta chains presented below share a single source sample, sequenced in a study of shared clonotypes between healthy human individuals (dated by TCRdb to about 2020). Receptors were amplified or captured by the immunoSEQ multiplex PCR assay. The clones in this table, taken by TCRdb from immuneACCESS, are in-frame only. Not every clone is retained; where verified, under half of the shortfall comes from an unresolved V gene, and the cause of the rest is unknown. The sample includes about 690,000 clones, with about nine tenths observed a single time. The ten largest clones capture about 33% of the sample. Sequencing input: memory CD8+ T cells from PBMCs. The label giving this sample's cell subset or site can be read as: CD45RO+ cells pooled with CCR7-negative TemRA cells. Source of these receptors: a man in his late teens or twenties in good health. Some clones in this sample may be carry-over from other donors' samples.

Here the CDR3 reads CASSRGQGASHEQYF. CDR3 in DNA: TGTGCCAGCAGCCGCGGACAGGGGGCTTCCCACGAGCAGTACTTC. The chain joins TRBV7-9 to TRBJ2-7; 11 bases align to TRBD1. The germline CDR1 and CDR2 sequences are SEHNR and FQNEAQ (reference sequence). V shed 5 bases and J 5 bases; nucleotides not matched to a gene: 8. The length of the CDR3 is 15 residues.

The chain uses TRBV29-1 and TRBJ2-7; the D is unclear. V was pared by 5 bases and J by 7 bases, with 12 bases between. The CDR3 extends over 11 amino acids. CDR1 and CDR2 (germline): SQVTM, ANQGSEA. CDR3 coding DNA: TGCAGCGTTAAAGTAGGGTTTGAGCAGTACTTC. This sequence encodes CSVKVGFEQYF.

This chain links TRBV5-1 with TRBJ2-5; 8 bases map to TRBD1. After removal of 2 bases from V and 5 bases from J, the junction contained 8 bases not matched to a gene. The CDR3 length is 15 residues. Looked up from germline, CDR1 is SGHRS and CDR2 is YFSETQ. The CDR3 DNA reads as TGCGCCAGCAGCTTCGCCGGGACAGGAGGGGAGACCCAGTACTTC. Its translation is CASSFAGTGGETQYF.

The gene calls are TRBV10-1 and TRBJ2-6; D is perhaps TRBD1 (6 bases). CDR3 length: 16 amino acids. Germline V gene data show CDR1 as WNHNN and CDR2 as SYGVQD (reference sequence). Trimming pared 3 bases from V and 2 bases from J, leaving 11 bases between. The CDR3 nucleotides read TGCGCCAGCAGTGAATCTAGGGACACTGGGGCCAACGTCCTGACTTTC. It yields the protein CASSESRDTGANVLTF.

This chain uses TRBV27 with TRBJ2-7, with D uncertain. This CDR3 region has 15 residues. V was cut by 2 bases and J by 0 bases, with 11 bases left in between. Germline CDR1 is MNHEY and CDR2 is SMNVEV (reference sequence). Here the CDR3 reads CASSLTGPSSYEQYF. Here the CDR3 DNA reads TGTGCCAGCAGTTTAACCGGACCCAGCTCCTACGAGCAGTACTTC.

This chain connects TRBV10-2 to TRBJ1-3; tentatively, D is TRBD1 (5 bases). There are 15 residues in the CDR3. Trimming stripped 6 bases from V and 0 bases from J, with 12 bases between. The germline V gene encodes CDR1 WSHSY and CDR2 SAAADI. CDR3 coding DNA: TGCGCCAGCAGCCGCGACAGAAACTCTGGAAACACCATATATTTT. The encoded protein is CASSRDRNSGNTIYF.

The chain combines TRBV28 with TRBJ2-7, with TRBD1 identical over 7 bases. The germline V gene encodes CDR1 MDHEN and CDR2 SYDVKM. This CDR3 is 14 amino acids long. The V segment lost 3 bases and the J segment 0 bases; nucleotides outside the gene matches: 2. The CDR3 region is CASSFQGVSYEQYF. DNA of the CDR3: TGTGCCAGCAGTTTCCAGGGGGTCTCCTACGAGCAGTACTTC. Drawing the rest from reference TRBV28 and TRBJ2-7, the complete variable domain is DVKVTQSSRYLVKRTGEKVFLECVQDMDHENMFWYRQDPGLGLRLIYFSYDVKMKEKGDIPEGYSVSREKKERFSLILESASTNQTSMYLCASSFQGVSYEQYFGPGTRLTVT.

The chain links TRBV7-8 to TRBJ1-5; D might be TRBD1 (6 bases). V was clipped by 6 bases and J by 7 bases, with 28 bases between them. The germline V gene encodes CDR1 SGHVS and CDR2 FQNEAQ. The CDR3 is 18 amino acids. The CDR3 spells CASSQYSGTAGARQPQHF. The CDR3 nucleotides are TGTGCCAGCAGTCAATATAGTGGAACGGCAGGGGCCAGGCAGCCCCAGCATTTT.

The CDR3 DNA is TGCGCCAGCAGTGAGAGGGCGGGTAGCACAGATACGCAGTATTTT. Amino acids: CASSERAGSTDTQYF. This chain joins TRBV10-2 and TRBJ2-3, with TRBD2 as a possible D gene (5 bases). The CDR3 totals 15 residues. Trimming pared 2 bases from V and 0 bases from J, leaving 9 bases between. Germline assignment: CDR1 WSHSY and CDR2 SAAADI.

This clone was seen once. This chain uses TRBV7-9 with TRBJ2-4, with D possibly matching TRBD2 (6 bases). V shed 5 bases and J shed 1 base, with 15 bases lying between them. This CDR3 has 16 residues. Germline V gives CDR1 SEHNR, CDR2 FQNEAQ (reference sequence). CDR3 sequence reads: CASSLLEGTAKNIQYF. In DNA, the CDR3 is TGTGCCAGCAGCCTACTGGAGGGGACGGCCAAAAACATTCAGTACTTC.